This entry lists 26 T cell receptor beta chains sequenced from one sample in a study of blood T cell repertoires in COVID-19. Here immunoSEQ multiplex PCR was the method, and the copy in TCRdb shows in-frame clones only, minus some. Here the sample spans 55,000 to 90,000 clones, 86% being singletons. Sample: peripheral blood. Every receptor here comes from a woman in her fifties or sixties with acute or convalescent COVID-19.

The J gene is TRBJ2-7, the V gene TRBV4-1, with 7 bases matching TRBD1. V was clipped by 1 base and J by 5 bases; unmatched bases: 5. In germline, CDR1 is MGHRA, CDR2 YSYEKL. CDR3 length: 14 amino acids. The CDR3 region is CASSQGTGGNEQYF. The CDR3 DNA is TGCGCCAGCAGCCAAGGGACAGGAGGAAACGAGCAGTACTTC.

The chain has TRBV28 and TRBJ2-7; tentatively, D is TRBD2 (6 bases). The CDR3 spans 18 residues. The germline V gene has CDR1 MDHEN and CDR2 SYDVKM. Between the trimmed V and J ends, which lost 4 bases and 2 bases, there was a span of 24 bases. CDR3 amino acids: CASSSYGPDSRRAYEQYF. The CDR3 DNA reads TGTGCCAGCAGTTCTTATGGGCCCGACTCAAGGAGGGCCTACGAGCAGTACTTC.

The rearrangement links TRBV7-3 to TRBJ1-1, with TRBD1 matching over 9 bases. This CDR3 is 16 amino acids long. Germline CDR1 is SGHTA and CDR2 is FQGTGA. V lost 1 base, J lost 3 bases, and 6 bases stayed unmatched. The CDR3 protein is CASSLSGGQGYTEAFF. The DNA of the CDR3 is TGTGCCAGCAGCTTAAGTGGGGGACAGGGATACACTGAAGCTTTCTTT.

The gene calls are TRBV10-2 and TRBJ2-5, with 8 bases identical to TRBD2. The germline CDR1 and CDR2 sequences are WSHSY and SAAADI. Losses at the gene ends were 0 bases for V and 5 bases for J; bases not matched to a gene: 11. The length of the CDR3 is 17 residues. This CDR3 reads CASSESKRGGPKETQYF. Written as DNA, the CDR3 is TGCGCCAGCAGTGAGTCGAAACGGGGGGGCCCCAAGGAGACCCAGTACTTC.

The genes are TRBV19 and TRBJ1-3; 7 bases align to TRBD1. The V gene's germline CDR1 is LNHDA and CDR2 SQIVND (reference sequence). The CDR3 is 14 amino acids. V lost 5 bases and J lost 4; bases outside the gene matches: 5. Here the CDR3 reads CASSPQGGGNTIYF. In nucleotides, the CDR3 is TGTGCCAGTAGTCCCCAAGGGGGCGGAAACACCATATATTTT.

J is TRBJ2-7 and V is TRBV7-8, with D possibly TRBD2 on 6 matching bases. The CDR3 runs 16 residues. Germline V gene data show CDR1 as SGHVS and CDR2 as FQNEAQ. V shed 4 bases and J shed 3 bases, with 19 bases lying between them. CDR3 region: CASSYSGLVGGYEQYF. The CDR3 DNA reads TGTGCCAGCAGCTACTCAGGGCTAGTCGGGGGCTACGAGCAGTACTTC.

CDR3 in DNA: TGCAGCGTTGACGGGACAGATTACAATGAGCAGTTCTTC. This sequence encodes CSVDGTDYNEQFF. The rearrangement joins TRBV29-1 to TRBJ2-1, with TRBD1 matching 7 bases. The J segment lost 4 bases and the V segment lost 3 bases, leaving 3 bases of the junction unmatched. Germline V gene lookup returns CDR1 SQVTM and CDR2 ANQGSEA. This CDR3 comprises 13 residues.

The J gene is TRBJ2-3, the V gene TRBV21-1; TRBD2, the table's D call, lacks a check against the DNA. TRBV21-1 has pseudogene status. This CDR3 spans 16 amino acids. CDR3 residues: CATSGGGGQLTDTQYF. DNA for the CDR3: TGTGCCACCTCGGGGGGCGGGGGCCAACTCACAGATACGCAGTATTTT.

The chain is built from TRBV19 and TRBJ2-7; possible D gene TRBD1, 5 bases. With 3 bases removed from V and 2 bases from J, the gap between germline ends came to 11 bases. The CDR3 length is 14 residues. Germline CDR1 is LNHDA and CDR2 is SQIVND (reference sequence). The CDR3 DNA reads TGTGCCAGTAGTATCGACAGATTGACCTACGAGCAGTACTTC. Translating it yields CASSIDRLTYEQYF.

V is TRBV11-3 and J is TRBJ2-5, with 10 bases lining up with TRBD1. Germline loops: CDR1 SGHNT, CDR2 YENEEA. This CDR3 has 18 amino acids. V was pared by 0 bases and J by 3 bases, with 10 bases of the junction left unmatched. DNA of the CDR3: TGTGCCAGCAGCTTAGATTCCCTTGGGACAGGGGAGGAAGAGACCCAGTACTTC. It translates to CASSLDSLGTGEEETQYF.

The V and J genes are TRBV27 and TRBJ1-5, with no clear D. Trimming shortened V by 10 bases and J by 0 bases, and 13 bases separated the two germline ends. Germline CDR1 reads MNHEY; CDR2 reads SMNVEV (reference sequence). The CDR3 is 14 residues long. CDR3 sequence reads: CATKLPISNQPQHF. The CDR3 DNA follows: TGTGCCACCAAACTCCCGATTAGCAATCAGCCCCAGCATTTT.

V and J are TRBV4-1 and TRBJ2-1; D gene ambiguous. Trimming removed 3 bases from V and 6 bases from J, with 12 bases in between. The CDR3 sequence is 14 residues long. Germline V gene lookup returns CDR1 MGHRA and CDR2 YSYEKL. The CDR3 DNA sequence: TGCGCCAGCAGCCAGCCCCCATGGAGCAATGAGCAGTTCTTC. It yields the protein CASSQPPWSNEQFF.

V and J are TRBV6-5 and TRBJ2-5, with a possible D match to TRBD1 (5 bases). Trimming pared 3 bases from V and 5 bases from J, leaving 13 bases between. Looked up from germline, CDR1 is MNHEY and CDR2 is SVGAGI. This CDR3 comprises 14 residues. Here the CDR3 DNA reads TGTGCCAGCAGTTATTTTGGATCAGGGGAGACCCAGTACTTC. This sequence encodes CASSYFGSGETQYF.

The chain carries TRBV13 and TRBJ2-2; possible D gene TRBD1, 6 bases. CDR1 PRHDT and CDR2 FYEKMQ come from the germline V gene (reference sequence). This CDR3 has 16 amino acids. V was pared by 5 bases and J by 0 bases, with 13 bases between. The CDR3 reads CASSPTGTSNTGELFF. The CDR3, as DNA: TGTGCCAGCAGCCCCACAGGGACCTCGAACACCGGGGAGCTGTTTTTT.

This rearrangement joins TRBV7-2 to TRBJ2-5; 8 bases agree with TRBD2. The V gene's germline CDR1 is SGHTA and CDR2 FQGNSA. Trimming cost V 4 bases and J 5 bases; bases outside gene matches: 9. The CDR3 loop spans 15 amino acids. CDR3 loop: CASSWGRGGQETQYF. CDR3 nucleotide sequence: TGTGCCAGCAGCTGGGGTCGGGGGGGCCAGGAGACCCAGTACTTC. Filled out from reference TRBV7-2 and TRBJ2-5, the complete variable domain reads GAGVSQSPSNKVTEKGKDVELRCDPISGHTALYWYRQSLGQGLEFLIYFQGNSAPDKSGLPSDRFSAERTGGSVSTLTIQRTQQEDSAVYLCASSWGRGGQETQYFGPGTRLLVL.

The rearrangement joins TRBV13 to TRBJ2-1, with 12 positions matching TRBD2. The junction had 4 bases not matched to a gene; V was cut back by 4 bases and J by 3 bases. Germline V gene data show CDR1 as PRHDT and CDR2 as FYEKMQ (reference sequence). This CDR3 has 16 residues. CDR3 nucleotide sequence: TGTGCCAGCAGCTCCGCGACTAGCGGGAGCTACAATGAGCAGTTCTTC. Translation gives CASSSATSGSYNEQFF. The whole variable domain, remainder taken from reference TRBV13 and TRBJ2-1, is AAGVIQSPRHLIKEKRETATLKCYPIPRHDTVYWYQQGPGQDPQFLISFYEKMQSDKGSIPDRFSAQQFSDYHSELNMSSLELGDSALYFCASSSATSGSYNEQFFGPGTRLTVL.

This clone was detected only once. The chain uses TRBV6-5 and TRBJ2-2, with 10 nucleotides matching TRBD1. The CDR3 spans 14 residues. Per the germline V gene, CDR1 is MNHEY and CDR2 is SVGAGI. The ends lost 7 bases at V and 7 bases at J; junction bases unmatched: 6. The CDR3 sequence: CASTDRGLIGELFF. CDR3 DNA: TGTGCCAGCACCGACAGGGGGCTGATCGGGGAGCTGTTTTTT.

This clone was detected only once. This sequence joins TRBV29-1 and TRBJ2-7; 11 bases line up with TRBD1. CDR1 is SQVTM, CDR2 ANQGSEA, per germline. The CDR3 consists of 13 residues. Trimming removed 7 bases from V and 1 base from J; junction bases left unmatched: 3. The CDR3 nucleotides read TGCAGCGCCGGGACAGGGGGTTCCTACGAGCAGTACTTC. Amino acid sequence: CSAGTGGSYEQYF.

This sequence joins TRBV12-5 and TRBJ2-7; 10 nucleotides agree with TRBD2. Germline V gene data show CDR1 as LGHNT and CDR2 as FRNRAP. V lost 3 bases and J lost 1; bases outside the gene matches: 6. The CDR3 extends over 16 amino acids. The CDR3, as DNA: TGTGCTAGTGGTTTCAGAAGCGGGGGGGAATCCTACGAGCAGTACTTC. It is translated as CASGFRSGGESYEQYF.

The count of this clone is one. The V gene is TRBV11-1, the J gene TRBJ1-1; D possibly corresponds to TRBD1 (6 bases). This CDR3 region has 14 residues. The V and J ends lost 2 bases and 1 base respectively, with 8 bases between them. Per the germline V gene, CDR1 is SGHAT and CDR2 is FQDESV (reference sequence). As DNA, the CDR3 is TGTGCCAGCAGCTTACAGGGGCCGAACACTGAAGCTTTCTTT. It translates to CASSLQGPNTEAFF.

V usage is TRBV18 and J usage is TRBJ2-7, with D possibly matching TRBD2 (5 bases). The germline V and J ends were trimmed by 6 bases and 4 bases, with 19 bases remaining between them. The CDR3 length is 15 residues. CDR1 and CDR2 (germline): KGHSH, LQKENI. The CDR3 here is CASSPRAGQDYEQYF. The DNA for the CDR3 is TGTGCCAGCTCCCCTAGGGCGGGTCAAGATTACGAGCAGTACTTC. The variable domain in full, completed from reference TRBV18 and TRBJ2-7, reads NAGVMQNPRHLVRRRGQEARLRCSPMKGHSHVYWYRQLPEEGLKFMVYLQKENIIDESGMPKERFSAEFPKEGPSILRIQQVVRGDSAAYFCASSPRAGQDYEQYFGPGTRLTVT.

The chain carries TRBV7-2 and TRBJ2-5; 11 nucleotides align to TRBD2. The CDR3 totals 16 residues. CDR1 and CDR2 from the germline V gene are SGHTA and FQGNSA. J gave up 4 bases and V 1 base, and 5 bases lay outside the gene matches. CDR3 residues: CASSLDVAGGIETQYF. CDR3 coding DNA: TGTGCCAGCAGCTTAGATGTAGCGGGGGGGATAGAGACCCAGTACTTC.

CDR3 in DNA: TGTGCCAGCACCGGTAATTTGGCCGGGGAGCTGTTTTTT. Protein product: CASTGNLAGELFF. The V gene is TRBV11-3, the J gene TRBJ2-2; D not certain. Germline CDR1 and CDR2: SGHNT and YENEEA. CDR3 length equals 13 residues. V lost 7 bases and J lost 6, with 12 bases in between.

This sequence joins TRBV18 and TRBJ2-3, with D tentatively TRBD1 (6 bases). The CDR3 is 13 amino acids. The germline CDR1 and CDR2 sequences are KGHSH and LQKENI. Trimming removed 3 bases from V and 7 bases from J, with 11 bases in between. The CDR3: CASSPDSPNTQYF. In nucleotides, the CDR3 is TGTGCCAGCTCACCGGACAGTCCGAATACGCAGTATTTT.

The rearrangement uses TRBV3-1 (or the pseudogene TRBV3-2) and TRBJ1-2; D is perhaps TRBD1 (5 bases). Germline V CDR1 and CDR2: LGHDT, YNNKEL (reference sequence). This CDR3 is built from 15 residues. Trimming took off 1 base at V and 8 bases at J, with 17 bases between the two ends. DNA of the CDR3: TGTGCCAGCAGCCAAGGTACGGCTACCCCAGGGGGCTACACCTTC. Translation: CASSQGTATPGGYTF.

The chain links TRBV25-1 to TRBJ2-3; 9 bases line up with TRBD1. The germline CDR1 and CDR2 sequences are MGHDK and SYGVNS. The trim removed 4 bases at V and 5 bases at J, leaving 7 bases unmatched. This CDR3 is 15 amino acids long. CDR3 DNA: TGTGCCAGCAGTGCGTACAGGGGGCCGGGAGATACGCAGTATTTT. Its protein product is CASSAYRGPGDTQYF.